This record concerns one T cell receptor (beta chain) sequence. Its target is unknown. Replicate PCRs from sorted subsets contained approximately 220 ng DNA, which is some 29,000 T cell genomes. Method: immunoSEQ multiplex PCR; TCRdb's copy keeps in-frame clones and lacks some. The data show around 1,900,000 clones, 80% to 95% seen once. This record belongs to a study of shared clonotypes between healthy human individuals. General study findings and limits: Naive subsets tended to show greater estimated richness than memory subsets. Apart from blood, nothing was sampled; tissue repertoires likely differ.

This CDR3 is built from 15 residues. The V end lost 0 bases, the J end lost 2 bases, and 11 bases lay between the germline ends. The germline CDR1 and CDR2 sequences are MGHRA and YSYEKL. Naive CD8 isolation took CD45RO-negative cells positively selected for CCR7 and excluded terminally differentiated effector memory CD45RA+ cells. The clonotype originates from a young man in good health. Some clones in this sample may be carry-over from other donors' samples. The rearrangement links TRBV4-1 to TRBJ2-7; the D is unclear. The sequencing sample was made of naive CD8+ T cells from PBMCs. CDR3 nucleotide sequence: TGCGCCAGCAGCCAAGATTCCCAGATTACCTACGAGCAGTACTTC. It translates to CASSQDSQITYEQYF.